The clone carrying this TCR beta chain showed up just once. The record originates from a study of CD8 T cells in Susac syndrome. This CDR3 has 16 residues. The germline gives CDR1 SNHLY, CDR2 FYNNEI. J was trimmed by 6 bases and V by 4 bases; bases with no gene match: 10. RNA in amounts of about 0.5 to 1 ug was reverse transcribed with random hexamers. A single record per CDR3 protein comes from TCRdb applying MiXCR to the immunoSEQ multiplex PCR reads. The sample includes 180,000 or so distinct CDR3 sequences, roughly 96% of them seen just once. TCR beta sequencing was performed on blood CD8+ and CD4+ T cells. Relapsing-remitting disease, either stable or active, was present in the multiple sclerosis controls, who were treatment-naive patients.

The sample taken for sequencing was CD4+ T cells from PBMCs. The source of this sequence is a human donor with multiple sclerosis. V and J are TRBV2 and TRBJ2-3; TRBD2 matches at 10 bases. The CDR3 region has the DNA TGTGCCAGCAGTGGCCAAGCGGGGGGGCCGCGGGATACGCAGTATTTT. Amino acid sequence: CASSGQAGGPRDTQYF.